The clone carrying this T cell receptor beta chain was seen more than once but under ten times. Its specificity is unknown. Germline CDR1 SEHNR, CDR2 FQNEAQ (reference sequence). J gave up 6 bases and V 4 bases, and 5 bases lay outside the gene matches. The CDR3 runs to 14 residues. In TCRdb, the RT-PCR reads were re-called with MiXCR into one record per CDR3 protein. The table shows a few hundred thousand distinct CDR3 sequences, with 11% to 15% occurring only once. This entry comes from a study of response to subunit inactivated influenza vaccine. Notes on the study in general: That few new T cells are recruited by each seasonal influenza vaccination was the authors' suggestion.

The chain joins TRBV7-9 to TRBJ2-1; 8 bases align to TRBD2. The TCR comes from a man aged 50-59 years who received an inactivated influenza vaccine. Sequencing was performed on PBMCs from blood, taken approximately 12 days after vaccination. Written as DNA, the CDR3 is TGTGCCAGCAGCTCCGGGACTAGGATCAATGAGCAGTTCTTC. Protein product: CASSSGTRINEQFF.